What follows describes a single T cell receptor (beta chain). This sample was taken from a study of patients and donors after allogeneic stem cell transplantation. Using its own MiXCR run on the RT-PCR reads, TCRdb lists one record per CDR3 protein. In the table there are fewer than 180,000 distinct CDR3 sequences, 30% to 45% of which are singletons. The CDR3 has 13 residues. Germline lookup yields CDR1 MNHNS and CDR2 SASEGT. The V end was cut by 2 bases, the J end by 6 bases, with 11 bases between. The TCR comes from a human donor who was either an allogeneic HSCT recipient or a stem cell or donor lymphocyte infusion donor (not recorded which). It is not recorded whose cells these are; they may come from a transplant donor. Sequenced sample: blood, either unsorted or a sorted T cell fraction (not recorded which). The V and J genes are TRBV6-1 and TRBJ2-7; no clear D. CDR3 protein: CASSERRDSEQYV. Written as DNA, the CDR3 is TGTGCCAGCAGTGAACGCCGTGACTCCGAGCAGTACGTC.